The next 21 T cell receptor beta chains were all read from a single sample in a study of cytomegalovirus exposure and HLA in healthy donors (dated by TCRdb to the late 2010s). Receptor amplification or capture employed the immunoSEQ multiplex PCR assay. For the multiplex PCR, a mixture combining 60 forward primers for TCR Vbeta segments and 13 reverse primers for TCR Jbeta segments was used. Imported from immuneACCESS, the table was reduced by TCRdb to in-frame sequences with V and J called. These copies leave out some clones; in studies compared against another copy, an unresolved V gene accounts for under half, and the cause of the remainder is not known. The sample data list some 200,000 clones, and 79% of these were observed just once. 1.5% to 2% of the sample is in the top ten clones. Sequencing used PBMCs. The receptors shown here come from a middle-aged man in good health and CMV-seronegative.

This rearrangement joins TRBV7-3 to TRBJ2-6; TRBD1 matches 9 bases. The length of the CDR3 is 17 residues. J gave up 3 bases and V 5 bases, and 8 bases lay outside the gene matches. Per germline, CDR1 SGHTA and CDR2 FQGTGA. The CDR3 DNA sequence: TGTGCCAGCAGCCCCCGGGGACAGGGTTTTGGGGCCAACGTCCTGACTTTC. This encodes CASSPRGQGFGANVLTF.

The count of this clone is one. The CDR3 DNA reads as TGTGCCAGCGCTTTGCAGGGCGCAGTATCTGGGGCCAACGTCCTGACTTTC. Protein sequence: CASALQGAVSGANVLTF. The rearrangement uses TRBV7-9 and TRBJ2-6; possibly TRBD1 for D (5 bases). V was cut by 8 bases and J by 1 base, with 18 bases left in between. CDR1 and CDR2 from the germline V gene are SEHNR and FQNEAQ (reference sequence). The CDR3 contains 17 residues.

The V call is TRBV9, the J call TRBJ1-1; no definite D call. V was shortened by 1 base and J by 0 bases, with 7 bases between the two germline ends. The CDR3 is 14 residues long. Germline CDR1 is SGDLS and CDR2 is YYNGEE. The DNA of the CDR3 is TGTGCCAGCAGCGTACAGGCGTTGAACACTGAAGCTTTCTTT. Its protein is CASSVQALNTEAFF. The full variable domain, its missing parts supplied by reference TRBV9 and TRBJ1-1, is DSGVTQTPKHLITATGQRVTLRCSPRSGDLSVYWYQQSLDQGLQFLIQYYNGEERAKGNILERFSAQQFPDLHSELNLSSLELGDSALYFCASSVQALNTEAFFGQGTRLTVV.

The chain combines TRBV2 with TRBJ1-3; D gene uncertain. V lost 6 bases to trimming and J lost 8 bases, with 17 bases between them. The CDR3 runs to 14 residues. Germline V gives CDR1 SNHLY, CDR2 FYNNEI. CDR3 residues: CASSKTRLEYTIYF. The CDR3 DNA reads TGTGCCAGCAGCAAGACTCGGTTAGAGTACACCATATATTTT.

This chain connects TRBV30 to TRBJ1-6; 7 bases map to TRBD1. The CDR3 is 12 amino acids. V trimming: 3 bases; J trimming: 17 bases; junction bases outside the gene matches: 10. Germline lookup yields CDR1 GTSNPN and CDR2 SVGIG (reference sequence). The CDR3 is CAWSPKDRSVHF. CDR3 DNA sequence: TGTGCCTGGAGCCCAAAGGACAGGAGCGTCCACTTT.

The CDR3 region has the DNA TGTGCCAGCAGCTCGCAGATCCTCACAGATACGCAGTATTTT. This codes for CASSSQILTDTQYF. The chain joins TRBV9 to TRBJ2-3, with no clear D. Trimming removed 4 bases from V and 2 bases from J, with 11 bases in between. CDR1 and CDR2 (germline): SGDLS, YYNGEE. The CDR3 is 14 amino acids.

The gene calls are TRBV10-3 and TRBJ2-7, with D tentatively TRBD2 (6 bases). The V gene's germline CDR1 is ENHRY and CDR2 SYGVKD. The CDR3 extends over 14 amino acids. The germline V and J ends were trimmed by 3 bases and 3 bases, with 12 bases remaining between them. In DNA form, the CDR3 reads TGTGCCATCAGTGAACAACAGGACTACTACGAGCAGTACTTC. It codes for CAISEQQDYYEQYF.

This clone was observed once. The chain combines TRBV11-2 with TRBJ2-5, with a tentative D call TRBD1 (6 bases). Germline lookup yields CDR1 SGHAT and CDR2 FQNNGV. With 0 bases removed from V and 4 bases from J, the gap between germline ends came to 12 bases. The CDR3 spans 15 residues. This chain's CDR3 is CASSLDGGPGETQYF. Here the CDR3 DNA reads TGTGCCAGCAGCTTAGATGGGGGCCCAGGAGAGACCCAGTACTTC.

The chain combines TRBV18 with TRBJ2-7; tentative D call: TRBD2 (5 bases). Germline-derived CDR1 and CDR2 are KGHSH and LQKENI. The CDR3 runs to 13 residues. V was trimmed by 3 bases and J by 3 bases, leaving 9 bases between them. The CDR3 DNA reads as TGTGCCAGCTCACCCCTTGGGAGCTACGAGCAGTACTTC. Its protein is CASSPLGSYEQYF.

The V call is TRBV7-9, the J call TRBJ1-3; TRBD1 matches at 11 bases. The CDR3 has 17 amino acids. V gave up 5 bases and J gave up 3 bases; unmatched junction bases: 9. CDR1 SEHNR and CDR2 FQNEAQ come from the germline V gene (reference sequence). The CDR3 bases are TGTGCCAGCAGCGCCTCCCGGACAGGGGGCGTTGGAAACACCATATATTTT. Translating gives CASSASRTGGVGNTIYF.

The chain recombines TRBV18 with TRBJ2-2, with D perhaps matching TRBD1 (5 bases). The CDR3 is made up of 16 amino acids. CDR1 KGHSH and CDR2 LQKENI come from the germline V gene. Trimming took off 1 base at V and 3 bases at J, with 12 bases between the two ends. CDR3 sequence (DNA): TGTGCCAGCTCACCACAAGCAGGGTTGGACACCGGGGAGCTGTTTTTT. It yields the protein CASSPQAGLDTGELFF. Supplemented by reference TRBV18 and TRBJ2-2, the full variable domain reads NAGVMQNPRHLVRRRGQEARLRCSPMKGHSHVYWYRQLPEEGLKFMVYLQKENIIDESGMPKERFSAEFPKEGPSILRIQQVVRGDSAAYFCASSPQAGLDTGELFFGEGSRLTVL.

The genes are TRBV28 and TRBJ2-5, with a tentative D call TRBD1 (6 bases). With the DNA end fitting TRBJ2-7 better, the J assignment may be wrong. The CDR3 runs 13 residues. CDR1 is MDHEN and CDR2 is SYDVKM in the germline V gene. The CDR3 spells CASRDGQNYEQYF. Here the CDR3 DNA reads TGTGCCAGCAGGGACGGACAGAACTACGAGCAGTACTTC.

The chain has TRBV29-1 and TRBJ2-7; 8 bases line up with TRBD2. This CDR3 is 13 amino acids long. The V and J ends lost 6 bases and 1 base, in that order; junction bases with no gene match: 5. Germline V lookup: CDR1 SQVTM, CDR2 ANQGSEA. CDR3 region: CSVRTSSSYEQYF. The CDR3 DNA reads TGCAGCGTAAGGACTAGCAGTTCCTACGAGCAGTACTTC.

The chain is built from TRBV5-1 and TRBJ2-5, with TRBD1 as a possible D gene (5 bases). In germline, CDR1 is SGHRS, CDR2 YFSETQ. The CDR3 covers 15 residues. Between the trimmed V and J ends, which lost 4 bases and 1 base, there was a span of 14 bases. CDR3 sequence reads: CASSIPQGIQETQYF. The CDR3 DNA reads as TGCGCCAGCAGCATTCCGCAGGGAATCCAAGAGACCCAGTACTTC.

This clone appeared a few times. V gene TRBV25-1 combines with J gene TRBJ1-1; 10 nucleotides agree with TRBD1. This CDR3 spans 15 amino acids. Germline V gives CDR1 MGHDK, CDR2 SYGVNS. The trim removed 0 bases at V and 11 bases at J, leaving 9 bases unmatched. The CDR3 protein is CASSEYTRDRGGAFF. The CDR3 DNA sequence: TGTGCCAGCAGTGAATATACCCGGGACAGGGGTGGTGCTTTCTTT.

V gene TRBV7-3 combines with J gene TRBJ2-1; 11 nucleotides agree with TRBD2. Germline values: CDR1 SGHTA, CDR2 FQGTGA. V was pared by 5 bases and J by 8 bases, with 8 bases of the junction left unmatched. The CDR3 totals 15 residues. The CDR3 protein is CASSPTSGSRHEQFF. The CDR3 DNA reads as TGTGCCAGCAGCCCCACTAGCGGGAGTCGGCATGAGCAGTTCTTC.

CDR3 sequence (DNA): TGTGCCACTGGGGGAGGATTGTACGAGCAGTACTTC. Amino acids: CATGGGLYEQYF. The chain employs TRBV2 and TRBJ2-7, with D perhaps TRBD2 (6 bases). The CDR3 is 12 residues long. The germline V gene encodes CDR1 SNHLY and CDR2 FYNNEI. Trimming stripped 10 bases from V and 4 bases from J, with 14 bases between.

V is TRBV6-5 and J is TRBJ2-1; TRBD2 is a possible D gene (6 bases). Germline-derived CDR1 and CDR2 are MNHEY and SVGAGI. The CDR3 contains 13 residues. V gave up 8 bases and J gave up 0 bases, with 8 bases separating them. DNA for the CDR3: TGTGCCAGCCGGGAGAGCTCCTACAATGAGCAGTTCTTC. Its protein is CASRESSYNEQFF.

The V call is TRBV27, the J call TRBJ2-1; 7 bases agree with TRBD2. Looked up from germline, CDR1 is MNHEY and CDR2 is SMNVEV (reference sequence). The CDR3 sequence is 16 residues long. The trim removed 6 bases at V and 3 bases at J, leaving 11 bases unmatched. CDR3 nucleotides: TGTGCCAGCAGCGTTACACTAGCGATCAGCTACAATGAGCAGTTCTTC. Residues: CASSVTLAISYNEQFF.

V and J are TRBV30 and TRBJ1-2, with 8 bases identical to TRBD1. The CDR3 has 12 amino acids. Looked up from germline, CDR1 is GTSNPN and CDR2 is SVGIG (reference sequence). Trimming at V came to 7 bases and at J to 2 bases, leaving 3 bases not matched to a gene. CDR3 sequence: CALTGANYGYTF. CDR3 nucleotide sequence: TGTGCCTTGACAGGGGCGAACTATGGCTACACCTTC.

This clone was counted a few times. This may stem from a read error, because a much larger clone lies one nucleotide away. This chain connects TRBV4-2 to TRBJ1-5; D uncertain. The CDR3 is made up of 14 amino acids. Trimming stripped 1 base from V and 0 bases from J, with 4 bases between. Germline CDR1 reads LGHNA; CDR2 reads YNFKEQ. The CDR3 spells CASSQAYSNQPQHF. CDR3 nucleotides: TGTGCCAGCAGCCAAGCGTATAGCAATCAGCCCCAGCATTTT.